The entry below gives a single T cell receptor beta chain sequence along with its context. This clonotype has just a few counts. Its antigen is still unknown. Per-base qualities were not stored, and no clone one base away is much larger. Reading from cysteine to phenylalanine, the CDR3 counts 14 amino acids. Here the CDR3 DNA is all that survives: 42 bases in frame from base 1. For this chain, trimming is 2 bases at the V end and 7 bases at the J end, and the number of junction bases without a gene match is 4. The germline V gene yields ENHRY for CDR1 and SYGVKD for CDR2. Library generation was performed with RT-PCR. Sequencing relied on an Illumina HiSeq 2500. TCRdb reanalyzed the raw reads on its own, using fastp at Q25 for trimming and MiXCR for clone calling, and kept in-frame beta chains. Records with the same CDR3 protein are collapsed into one entry carrying the most frequent genes and DNA. The sample contains about 780,000 distinct CDR3 sequences, about 18% of them found a single time. The ten biggest clones cover roughly 11% of the sample.

The data were taken from a study of response to subunit inactivated influenza vaccine listed by TCRdb under 2018. About the study as a whole: Deep quantitative T cell receptor repertoire profiling was used in the study to track responses to a trivalent subunit inactivated influenza vaccine. Overall study results and their limits: The authors proposed that each seasonal influenza vaccination may bring in only a limited number of new T cells.

The sample was PBMCs from blood, taken approximately 5 days after vaccination. Recombination connected TRBV10-3 to TRBJ2-2; 7 central nucleotides agree with TRBD2. This TCR derives from a man in his forties or fifties who received an inactivated influenza vaccine. Donor details come from another sample of the same person, matched by shared clones. The CDR3 corresponds to CAISEGLGFGELFF. The DNA is TGTGCCATCAGTGAGGGACTAGGGTTCGGGGAGCTGTTTTTT.